The 11 T cell receptor beta chains listed next were all sequenced from one sample in a study of blood T cell repertoires in COVID-19. Using immunoSEQ multiplex PCR, the repertoire was profiled, and TCRdb retains in-frame clones only, with some absent. The sample has some 490,000 clones, around 85% seen once; the top ten hold 8% to 9.5%. The source material was PBMCs or T cells enriched from blood (not recorded which). These receptors originate from a woman aged 60-75 years who had recovered from COVID-19.

The V gene is TRBV19, the J gene TRBJ2-6, with 7 bases fitting TRBD1. V was clipped by 7 bases and J by 3 bases; unmatched bases: 6. CDR1 and CDR2 from the germline V gene are LNHDA and SQIVND (reference sequence). The CDR3 extends over 15 amino acids. CDR3 nucleotides: TGTGCCAGTAACGAGGGGGCGCTTGGGGCCAACGTCCTGACTTTC. Its translation is CASNEGALGANVLTF.

V gene TRBV4-1 combines with J gene TRBJ1-2; D is uncertain. This CDR3 region has 13 residues. Germline V gene data show CDR1 as MGHRA and CDR2 as YSYEKL. Trimming pared 0 bases from V and 4 bases from J, leaving 6 bases between. CDR3 sequence reads: CASSQDGFYGYTF. CDR3 coding DNA: TGCGCCAGCAGCCAAGACGGGTTCTATGGCTACACCTTC.

The chain is built from TRBV6-6 and TRBJ2-7; TRBD2 matches at 9 bases. CDR3 size: 16 residues. Germline lookup yields CDR1 MNHNY and CDR2 SVGAGI (reference sequence). The V gene end was trimmed by 8 bases and the J gene end by 1 base; junction bases not matched to a gene: 12. This CDR3 reads CASGTTSSGGSYEQYF. The DNA of the CDR3 is TGTGCCAGCGGCACTACCTCAAGCGGGGGGTCCTACGAGCAGTACTTC.

The rearrangement uses TRBV14 and TRBJ2-5; D is unresolved. V was shortened by 8 bases and J by 4 bases, with 8 bases between the two germline ends. This CDR3 comprises 11 residues. From germline, CDR1 is SGHDN and CDR2 FVKESK. CDR3 in amino acids: CASSLGETQYF. CDR3 DNA sequence: TGTGCCAGCTCCCTAGGAGAGACCCAGTACTTC.

The rearrangement links TRBV19 to TRBJ2-2; 8 nucleotides align to TRBD1. Germline CDR1 and CDR2: LNHDA and SQIVND (reference sequence). V was pared by 1 base and J by 0 bases, with 4 bases of the junction left unmatched. The CDR3 is made up of 17 amino acids. The CDR3: CASSIGRGLSNTGELFF. CDR3 sequence (DNA): TGTGCCAGTAGTATAGGCAGGGGGCTTTCGAACACCGGGGAGCTGTTTTTT.

This sequence joins TRBV12-3 or TRBV12-4 and TRBJ1-2; D is possibly TRBD1 (5 bases). This CDR3 region has 12 residues. Trimming removed 5 bases from V and 7 bases from J, with 11 bases in between. CDR3 loop: CASSLQGFGYTF. CDR3 DNA: TGTGCCAGCAGTCTCCAGGGTTTTGGCTACACCTTC.

CDR3 region: CASSPRTDAQYF. The CDR3 region has the DNA TGTGCCAGCAGCCCTCGGACTGATGCGCAGTATTTT. The chain joins TRBV7-2 to TRBJ2-3; weak D call: TRBD2 (5 bases). The CDR3 is 12 residues long. V shed 5 bases and J shed 10 bases, with 13 bases lying between them. The germline V gene encodes CDR1 SGHTA and CDR2 FQGNSA.

J is TRBJ1-5 and V is TRBV19; D ambiguous. This CDR3 region has 13 residues. Trimming shortened V by 7 bases and J by 4 bases, and 11 bases separated the two germline ends. Per the germline V gene, CDR1 is LNHDA and CDR2 is SQIVND (reference sequence). DNA of the CDR3: TGTGCCAGTAAAGAGGGTCTAAATCAGCCCCAGCATTTT. Protein: CASKEGLNQPQHF.

The V and J genes are TRBV7-6 and TRBJ2-3; TRBD2 agrees at 14 bases. Germline loops: CDR1 SGHVS, CDR2 FNYEAQ. Trimming cost V 4 bases and J 3 bases; bases outside gene matches: 3. The CDR3 totals 16 residues. The CDR3 sequence: CASSSRLAGGTDTQYF. Here the CDR3 DNA reads TGTGCCAGCAGCTCGAGACTAGCGGGGGGGACAGATACGCAGTATTTT.

This clone was seen a few times. The CDR3 DNA is TGCGCCAGCAGCACCGGGACAGGGGCTCTCGGGCATGAGCAGTTCTTC. Residues: CASSTGTGALGHEQFF. The chain carries TRBV5-1 and TRBJ2-1; TRBD1 agrees at 10 bases. The CDR3 sequence is 16 residues long. Germline lookup yields CDR1 SGHRS and CDR2 YFSETQ. V lost 4 bases to trimming and J lost 8 bases; unmatched junction nucleotides: 12.

The rearrangement uses TRBV27 and TRBJ2-5; D possibly corresponds to TRBD1 (8 bases). This CDR3 has 19 amino acids. Germline V gene data show CDR1 as MNHEY and CDR2 as SMNVEV (reference sequence). The V end lost 3 bases, the J end lost 3 bases, and 26 bases lay between the germline ends. CDR3 nucleotides: TGTGCCAGCAGTTTTGGGCGCGGGGGTCGGACAGGGAGGGAAGAGACCCAGTACTTC. The encoded protein is CASSFGRGGRTGREETQYF.